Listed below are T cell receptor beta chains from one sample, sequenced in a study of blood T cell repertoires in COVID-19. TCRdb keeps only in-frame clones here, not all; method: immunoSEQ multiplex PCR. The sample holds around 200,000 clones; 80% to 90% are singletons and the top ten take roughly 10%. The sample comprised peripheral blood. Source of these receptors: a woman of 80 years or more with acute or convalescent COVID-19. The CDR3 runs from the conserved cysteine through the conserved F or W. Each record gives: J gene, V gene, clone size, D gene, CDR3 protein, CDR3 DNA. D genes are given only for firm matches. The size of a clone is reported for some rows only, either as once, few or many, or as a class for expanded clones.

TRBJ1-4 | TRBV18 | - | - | CASSNLRATTNEKLFF | TGTGCCAGCTCAAATCTCCGAGCGACAACTAATGAAAAACTGTTTTTT
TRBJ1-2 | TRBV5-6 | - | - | CASSPDSVYGYTF | TGTGCCAGCAGCCCAGACAGCGTCTATGGCTACACCTTC
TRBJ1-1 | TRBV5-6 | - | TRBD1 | CASSLRGGNTEAFF | TGTGCCAGCAGCTTGAGAGGGGGCAACACTGAAGCTTTCTTT
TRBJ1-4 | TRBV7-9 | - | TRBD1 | CASSLNTGGANEKLFF | TGTGCCAGCAGCTTAAACACAGGGGGAGCTAATGAAAAACTGTTTTTT
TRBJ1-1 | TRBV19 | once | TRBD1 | CASSTTGATEAFF | TGTGCCAGTAGTACGACAGGGGCGACTGAAGCTTTCTTT
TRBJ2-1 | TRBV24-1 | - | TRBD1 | CATSATSTGAHPTEQFF | TGTGCCACCAGTGCCACCTCCACAGGGGCGCACCCAACGGAGCAGTTCTTC
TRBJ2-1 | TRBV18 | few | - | CASSPPVTNNEQFF | TGTGCCAGCTCACCACCGGTGACTAACAATGAGCAGTTCTTC
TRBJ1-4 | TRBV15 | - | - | CATSRDLAATNEKLFF | TGTGCCACCAGCAGAGATCTGGCAGCAACTAATGAAAAACTGTTTTTT
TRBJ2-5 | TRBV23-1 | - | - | CASKTGHIQETQYF | TGCGCCAGCAAAACGGGTCATATTCAAGAGACCCAGTACTTC
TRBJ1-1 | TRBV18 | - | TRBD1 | CASFQGVSNTEAFF | TGTGCCAGCTTCCAGGGGGTCAGTAACACTGAAGCTTTCTTT
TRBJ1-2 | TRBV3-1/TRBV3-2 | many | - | CASSQPGFSNYGYTF | TGTGCCAGCAGCCAACCAGGGTTTTCCAACTATGGCTACACCTTC
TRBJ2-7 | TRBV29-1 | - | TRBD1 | CSVEEGQGNPYF | TGCAGCGTTGAGGAGGGACAGGGAAATCCCTACTTC
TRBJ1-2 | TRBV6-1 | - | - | CASSEGPGTPFGYTF | TGTGCCAGCAGTGAGGGCCCCGGGACACCTTTTGGCTACACCTTC
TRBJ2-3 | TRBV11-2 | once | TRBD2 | CASSLVGTGGLWDTQYF | TGTGCCAGCAGCTTAGTGGGAACGGGGGGGCTTTGGGATACGCAGTATTTT
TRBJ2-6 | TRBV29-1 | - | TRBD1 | CSVADPGTGGSGANVLTF | TGCAGCGTTGCCGATCCCGGGACAGGGGGATCTGGGGCCAACGTCCTGACTTTC
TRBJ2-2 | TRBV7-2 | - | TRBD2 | CASSLAGTKGYTGELFF | TGTGCCAGCAGCTTAGCCGGGACTAAGGGGTACACCGGGGAGCTGTTTTTT
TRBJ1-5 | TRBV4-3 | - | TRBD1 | CASSRDRDSNQPQHF | TGCGCCAGCAGCAGAGACAGGGATAGCAATCAGCCCCAGCATTTT
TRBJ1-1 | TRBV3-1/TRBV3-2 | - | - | CASSPTGGEAFF | TGTGCCAGCAGCCCGACAGGCGGGGAAGCTTTCTTT
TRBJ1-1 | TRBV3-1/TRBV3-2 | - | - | CASSQVENTEAFF | TGTGCCAGCAGCCAAGTAGAGAACACTGAAGCTTTCTTT
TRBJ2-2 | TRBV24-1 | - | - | CATSRGNTGELFF | TGTGCCACGAGCAGGGGAAACACCGGGGAGCTGTTTTTT
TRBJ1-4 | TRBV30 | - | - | CAWTERTSTNEKLFF | TGTGCCTGGACGGAACGGACATCAACTAATGAAAAACTGTTTTTT
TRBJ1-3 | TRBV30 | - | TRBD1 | CAWTPRDRGNTIYF | TGTGCCTGGACCCCCCGGGACAGAGGAAACACCATATATTTT
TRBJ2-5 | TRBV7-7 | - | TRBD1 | CASSPRQGSPETQYF | TGTGCTAGCAGCCCCAGACAGGGATCTCCGGAGACCCAGTACTTC
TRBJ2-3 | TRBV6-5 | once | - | CASGRTDTQYF | TGTGCCAGCGGCCGCACAGATACGCAGTATTTT
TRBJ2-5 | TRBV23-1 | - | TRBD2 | CASSYRTSGKSETQYF | TGCGCCAGCAGTTACCGGACTAGCGGGAAATCGGAGACCCAGTACTTC
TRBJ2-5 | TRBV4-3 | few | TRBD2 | CASSQGLSGLVETQYF | TGCGCCAGCAGCCAAGGCCTTTCGGGACTAGTCGAGACCCAGTACTTC
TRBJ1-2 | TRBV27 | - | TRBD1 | CASRSLGTGGGYTF | TGTGCCAGCCGAAGCCTTGGGACAGGAGGTGGCTACACCTTC
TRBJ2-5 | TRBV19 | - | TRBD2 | CASSRGTSGQETQYF | TGTGCCAGTAGTAGGGGGACTAGCGGCCAAGAGACCCAGTACTTC
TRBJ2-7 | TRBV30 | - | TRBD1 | CAWRATGDYEQYF | TGTGCCTGGAGGGCCACAGGGGACTACGAGCAGTACTTC
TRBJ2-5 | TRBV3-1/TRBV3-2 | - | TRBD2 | CASSLGLAGPPQYF | TGTGCCAGCAGCCTCGGACTAGCGGGCCCTCCCCAGTACTTC
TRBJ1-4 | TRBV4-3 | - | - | CASSQDTRTVSKLFF | TGCGCCAGCAGCCAAGACACCCGGACAGTAAGCAAACTGTTTTTT
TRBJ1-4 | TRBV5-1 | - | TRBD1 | CASSLDGQGGEKLFF | TGCGCCAGCAGCTTGGACGGACAGGGGGGTGAAAAACTGTTTTTT
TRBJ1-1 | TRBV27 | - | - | CASSIRPPGLTRGEAFF | TGTGCCAGCTCAATTCGTCCCCCGGGCCTAACCAGGGGTGAAGCTTTCTTT
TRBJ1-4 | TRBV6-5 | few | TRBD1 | CASSYQGQGVLGKLFF | TGTGCCAGCAGCTACCAGGGACAGGGCGTTCTGGGGAAACTGTTTTTT
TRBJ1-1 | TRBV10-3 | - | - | CAISGRGGPEAFF | TGTGCCATCAGCGGGAGGGGGGGCCCTGAAGCTTTCTTT
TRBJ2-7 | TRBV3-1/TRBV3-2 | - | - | CASSQQYTAPNTYEQYF | TGTGCCAGCAGCCAACAATATACAGCCCCCAACACCTACGAGCAGTACTTC
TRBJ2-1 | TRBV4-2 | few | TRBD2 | CASGGSYNEQFF | TGTGCCAGCGGCGGGAGTTACAATGAGCAGTTCTTC
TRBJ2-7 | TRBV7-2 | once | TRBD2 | CASSLVLGGYYEQYF | TGTGCCAGCAGCTTAGTACTCGGGGGGTATTACGAGCAGTACTTC
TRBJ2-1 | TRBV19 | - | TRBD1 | CASQGAYNEQFF | TGTGCCAGCCAGGGGGCCTACAATGAGCAGTTCTTC
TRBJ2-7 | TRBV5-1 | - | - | CASSSGLSGFSYEQYF | TGCGCCAGCAGCTCCGGTCTGTCGGGTTTCTCCTACGAGCAGTACTTC
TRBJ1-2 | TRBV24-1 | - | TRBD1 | CATSEDRDGYTF | TGTGCCACCAGTGAGGACAGGGATGGCTACACCTTC
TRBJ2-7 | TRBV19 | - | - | CASSTSGGEQYF | TGTGCCAGTAGTACCTCCGGGGGCGAGCAGTACTTC
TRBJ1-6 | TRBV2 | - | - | CASRGGLSSYNSPLHF | TGTGCCAGCAGGGGGGGACTAAGCTCCTATAATTCACCCCTCCACTTT